The 24 T cell receptor beta chains reported below all come from one sample, sequenced in a study of human T cells and chemical hapten exposure. TCRdb fed the RACE reads into MiXCR, producing one record per CDR3 protein. The table records 150,000 to 200,000 distinct CDR3 sequences, around 30% of them present only once. Specified time point: pre-sensitization, week 0. Treatment denoted: therapeutic diphenylcyclopropenone sensitization with weekly scalp DPC. Sequencing used whole blood, obtained in connection with sensitization to the hapten diphenylcyclopropenone (DPC). These receptors were collected from a woman in her twenties or thirties with alopecia areata. Some clones in this sample may be carry-over from other donors' samples.

This clonotype was counted only a few times. CDR3 sequence: CASSVGGLGTEAFF. The CDR3 nucleotides are TGTGCCAGCAGCGTAGGAGGCTTAGGAACTGAAGCTTTCTTT. The chain couples TRBV9 to TRBJ1-1, with D hard to call. Germline V gene lookup returns CDR1 SGDLS and CDR2 YYNGEE. The germline V and J ends were trimmed by 0 bases and 5 bases, with 11 bases remaining between them. The CDR3 has 14 amino acids.

The genes are TRBV29-1 and TRBJ1-2; perhaps TRBD1 as D (6 bases). V lost 7 bases and J 4 bases, leaving 13 bases between the germline ends. Germline V gene sequence: CDR1 SQVTM, CDR2 ANQGSEA. The CDR3 has 12 amino acids. CDR3 nucleotides: TGCAGCGCGGGGGCGGAGGGCTATGGCTACACCTTC. Translating it yields CSAGAEGYGYTF.

This clonotype was detected a few times. The chain recombines TRBV29-1 with TRBJ1-5; tentatively, D is TRBD1 (6 bases). Germline loops: CDR1 SQVTM, CDR2 ANQGSEA. This CDR3 has 12 amino acids. The germline V and J ends were trimmed by 7 bases and 3 bases, with 10 bases remaining between them. CDR3 DNA sequence: TGCAGCGCTGGGGACACCAATCAGCCCCAGCATTTT. It translates to CSAGDTNQPQHF.

The sample holds a few counts of this clonotype. The V gene is TRBV28, the J gene TRBJ1-3, with 9 nucleotides matching TRBD1. Germline loops: CDR1 MDHEN, CDR2 SYDVKM. The CDR3 consists of 15 residues. V gave up 5 bases and J gave up 0 bases; unmatched junction bases: 2. CDR3 bases: TGTGCCAGCAGTCTGGGACAGGGCTCTGGAAACACCATATATTTT. Encoded protein: CASSLGQGSGNTIYF. Combining the CDR3 with reference TRBV28 and TRBJ1-3 gives the whole variable domain DVKVTQSSRYLVKRTGEKVFLECVQDMDHENMFWYRQDPGLGLRLIYFSYDVKMKEKGDIPEGYSVSREKKERFSLILESASTNQTSMYLCASSLGQGSGNTIYFGEGSWLTVV.

V usage is TRBV7-3 and J usage is TRBJ2-1, with 9 bases identical to TRBD1. This CDR3 is 17 amino acids long. The germline V gene encodes CDR1 SGHTA and CDR2 FQGTGA. Trimming at V came to 1 base and at J to 8 bases, leaving 12 bases not matched to a gene. The CDR3 sequence: CASSLMGPGQGEHEQFF. The CDR3 nucleotides read TGTGCCAGCAGCTTAATGGGGCCGGGACAGGGTGAGCATGAGCAGTTCTTC.

The chain combines TRBV12-5 with TRBJ2-5; the D gene is possibly TRBD2 (6 bases). Germline-derived CDR1 and CDR2 are LGHNT and FRNRAP. Between the trimmed V and J ends, which lost 6 bases and 9 bases, there was a span of 14 bases. The CDR3 extends over 12 amino acids. The CDR3 protein is CASGLEDYPQYF. CDR3 nucleotide sequence: TGTGCTAGTGGCCTCGAGGACTACCCCCAGTACTTC.

This chain joins TRBV10-3 and TRBJ2-5; D unclear. Germline lookup yields CDR1 ENHRY and CDR2 SYGVKD. The V gene lost 7 bases and the J gene lost 4 bases, with 7 bases spanning the gap. This CDR3 has 11 amino acids. This CDR3 reads CAITVGETQYF. The CDR3, as DNA: TGTGCCATCACAGTAGGAGAGACCCAGTACTTC.

In this sample, this clonotype turned up a few times. The rearrangement joins TRBV7-8 to TRBJ1-2; 12 positions agree with TRBD1. J gave up 7 bases and V 2 bases, and 8 bases lay outside the gene matches. Looked up from germline, CDR1 is SGHVS and CDR2 is FQNEAQ. The CDR3 covers 16 residues. In nucleotides, the CDR3 is TGTGCCAGCAGCTTATCAGTCGGGACAGGGGGCAGTGGCTACACCTTC. Translated: CASSLSVGTGGSGYTF.

This clonotype was observed a few times. The chain employs TRBV18 and TRBJ1-4; possible D gene TRBD1, 5 bases. The CDR3 is made up of 14 amino acids. Germline CDR1 and CDR2: KGHSH and LQKENI. V lost 2 bases and J lost 7, with 11 bases in between. The DNA for the CDR3 is TGTGCCAGCTCACCAGCTATGGGGGGTGAAAAACTGTTTTTT. Amino acid sequence: CASSPAMGGEKLFF.

The chain carries TRBV6-1 and TRBJ2-2; possibly TRBD2 for D (6 bases). The CDR3 has 15 residues. V lost 3 bases and J 2 bases, leaving 10 bases between the germline ends. Per germline, CDR1 MNHNS and CDR2 SASEGT. The CDR3 DNA reads as TGTGCCAGCAGTGACCAGGGAGGAAACACCGGGGAGCTGTTTTTT. It is translated as CASSDQGGNTGELFF.

V gene TRBV18 combines with J gene TRBJ2-3; 9 nucleotides line up with TRBD2. The CDR3 runs to 15 residues. Germline V gene sequence: CDR1 KGHSH, CDR2 LQKENI. V was clipped by 2 bases and J by 2 bases; unmatched bases: 2. The CDR3 loop reads CASSPIAGVTDTQYF. The CDR3 region has the DNA TGTGCCAGCTCACCAATAGCGGGGGTCACAGATACGCAGTATTTT.

This clonotype was recorded at least ten times. The V and J genes are TRBV18 and TRBJ1-1; the D gene is possibly TRBD1 (5 bases). V lost 3 bases to trimming and J lost 5 bases, with 13 bases between them. The CDR3 has 14 residues. From germline, CDR1 is KGHSH and CDR2 LQKENI. CDR3 coding DNA: TGTGCCAGCTCACCGCTTGGAGGGGAGACTGAAGCTTTCTTT. Its protein is CASSPLGGETEAFF.

This clonotype was detected a few times. This sequence joins TRBV10-3 and TRBJ1-1; D is perhaps TRBD1 (5 bases). The germline V gene has CDR1 ENHRY and CDR2 SYGVKD. The CDR3 is made up of 13 amino acids. V was clipped by 3 bases and J by 3 bases, with 8 bases between them. The CDR3 region has the DNA TGTGCCATCAGTGATGGGGGACACACTGAAGCTTTCTTT. Its protein is CAISDGGHTEAFF.

The chain has TRBV27 and TRBJ2-2, with D possibly TRBD1 on 6 matching bases. Trimming cost V 3 bases and J 6 bases, with 14 bases left between them. The germline V gene encodes CDR1 MNHEY and CDR2 SMNVEV (reference sequence). The CDR3 sequence is 15 residues long. In DNA form, the CDR3 reads TGTGCCAGCAGTTTCCAAAAGTCAGGGGCCGGGGAGCTGTTTTTT. Its translation is CASSFQKSGAGELFF.

V usage is TRBV28 and J usage is TRBJ2-7; TRBD1 matches 9 bases. Unmatched junction bases numbered 4, after V lost 1 base and J lost 3 bases. CDR3 size: 15 residues. Germline V gene data show CDR1 as MDHEN and CDR2 as SYDVKM. The CDR3 sequence: CASSLYPGQGYEQYF. CDR3 in DNA: TGTGCCAGCAGTTTATACCCGGGACAGGGCTACGAGCAGTACTTC.

This clonotype was counted only a few times. The chain employs TRBV7-9 and TRBJ2-1; D possibly corresponds to TRBD2 (7 bases). V was cut by 1 base and J by 5 bases, with 18 bases left in between. The CDR3 is 17 residues long. Germline V lookup: CDR1 SEHNR, CDR2 FQNEAQ (reference sequence). The CDR3 loop is CASSLGPTGGVDNEQFF. The CDR3 nucleotides are TGTGCCAGCAGCTTAGGGCCTACGGGGGGCGTTGACAATGAGCAGTTCTTC.

Only a few counts were recorded for this clonotype. This chain links TRBV29-1 with TRBJ2-7; D is possibly TRBD1 (6 bases). This CDR3 contains 12 residues. Deletions cut 6 bases from V and 3 bases from J, with 12 bases between. The V gene's germline CDR1 is SQVTM and CDR2 ANQGSEA. The CDR3 sequence: CSVGTRRYEQYF. DNA of the CDR3: TGCAGCGTCGGGACACGTCGCTACGAGCAGTACTTC.

Remarks on this clonotype: This may stem from a read error, because a much larger clone lies one nucleotide away. The chain has TRBV28 and TRBJ2-1; tentative D call: TRBD2 (5 bases). The CDR3 totals 12 residues. Germline-derived CDR1 and CDR2 are MDHEN and SYDVKM. Written as DNA, the CDR3 is TGTGCCAGCGGTTTATTCCAGCGGGAGCAGTTCTTC. Its translation is CASGLFQREQFF.

This clonotype has only a few counts. The DNA for the CDR3 is TGTGCCATCAGGGATGACAGGAACTACGAGCAGTACTTC. Its translation: CAIRDDRNYEQYF. The chain links TRBV10-3 to TRBJ2-7; the D gene is possibly TRBD1 (6 bases). The CDR3 covers 13 residues. Trimming left V 6 bases short and J 3 bases short, with 12 bases between. From germline, CDR1 is ENHRY and CDR2 SYGVKD.

The J gene is TRBJ2-3, the V gene TRBV3-1; D possibly corresponds to TRBD1 (5 bases). The V gene's germline CDR1 is LGHDT and CDR2 YNNKEL (reference sequence). There are 13 residues in the CDR3. The V end lost 4 bases, the J end lost 4 bases, and 9 bases lay between the germline ends. CDR3 loop: CASSPGLADTQYF. The CDR3 region has the DNA TGTGCCAGCAGCCCAGGGCTTGCAGATACGCAGTATTTT.

The chain employs TRBV24-1 and TRBJ2-1; tentative D call: TRBD2 (5 bases). Trimming took 6 bases from V and 8 from J, leaving 13 bases between them. Germline values: CDR1 KGHDR, CDR2 SFDVKD. The length of the CDR3 is 13 residues. The CDR3 bases are TGTGCCACCAGTCCTAGCTCCGTCGATGAGCAGTTCTTC. Protein: CATSPSSVDEQFF.

This clonotype was observed a handful of times. This chain connects TRBV27 to TRBJ1-2, with a weak D call TRBD1 (5 bases). Germline-derived CDR1 and CDR2 are MNHEY and SMNVEV (reference sequence). The germline V and J ends were trimmed by 5 bases and 3 bases, with 16 bases remaining between them. This CDR3 contains 15 residues. The CDR3 protein is CASSLGTGSDYGYTF. The CDR3 DNA reads TGTGCCAGCAGTCTGGGTACAGGCTCTGACTATGGCTACACCTTC.

This clonotype was seen only a few times. The rearrangement uses TRBV20-1 and TRBJ2-1, with TRBD1 matching over 7 bases. V lost 6 bases, J lost 2 bases, and 7 bases stayed unmatched. The germline V gene has CDR1 DFQATT and CDR2 SNEGSKA (reference sequence). This CDR3 region has 14 residues. CDR3 DNA: TGCAGTGCAACACAGGGACAGACCTACAATGAGCAGTTCTTC. It codes for CSATQGQTYNEQFF.

This clonotype was found a few times. The chain recombines TRBV2 with TRBJ1-1; D possibly corresponds to TRBD1 (5 bases). Trimming removed 5 bases from V and 5 bases from J, with 18 bases in between. The V gene's germline CDR1 is SNHLY and CDR2 FYNNEI. The CDR3 contains 15 residues. The CDR3 spells CASSRPEGGVTEAFF. CDR3 sequence (DNA): TGTGCCAGCAGTCGTCCGGAGGGAGGGGTGACTGAAGCTTTCTTT.